The T cell receptor beta chain described here comes from a study of beta chain features in type 1 diabetes. Worth noting for this clone: No antigen is known for it.

Study-wide results and limits: Type 1 diabetes patients showed fewer insertions and more deletions at VDJ junctions. A moderate, significant TCRB CDR3 shortening appeared in type 1 diabetes across four CD4+ subsets.

Since all of the isolated RNA was reverse transcribed, expressed TCRB transcripts were what got sequenced. Sequencing was performed with immunoSEQ multiplex PCR; in TCRdb, only in-frame clones are kept and a portion is missing. The sample consists of about 660,000 clones, about 14% of them appearing once. This receptor was taken from a man aged 18 to 29 with type 1 diabetes. The material sequenced was naive CD4+ T cells from blood.

CDR3 loop: CAWSAFQGNQPQHF. CDR3 DNA: TGTGCCTGGAGTGCTTTTCAGGGGAATCAGCCCCAGCATTTT. The chain links TRBV30 to TRBJ1-5, with D possibly TRBD1 on 6 matching bases. Germline V lookup: CDR1 GTSNPN, CDR2 SVGIG (reference sequence). Trimming left V 1 base short and J 4 bases short, with 11 bases between. The CDR3 totals 14 residues.